Listed below are T cell receptor beta chains from one sample, sequenced in a study of blood T cell repertoires in COVID-19. Measured with immunoSEQ multiplex PCR; TCRdb has only the in-frame clones, and not every one. The sample lists around 300,000 clones, approximately 92% occurring once. Sequenced material: peripheral blood. The receptor set was obtained from a woman aged 30 to 39 with COVID-19, enrolled during active disease. Each CDR3 is given with its conserved first and last residue. The D gene is left open where the match is weak. Only part of the rows carry a size: once, few, many, or a class if the clone is expanded.

>TRBJ2-1|many|TRBV5-1|-
CASSLEHDNEQFF
TGCGCCAGCAGCTTGGAACACGACAATGAGCAGTTCTTC
>TRBJ1-6|-|TRBV7-2|-
CASSFRTDNSPLHF
TGTGCCAGCAGCTTCCGGACAGATAATTCACCCCTCCACTTT
>TRBJ1-2|-|TRBV11-1|-
CASSHGRQTANYGYTF
TGTGCCAGCAGTCACGGCAGGCAGACAGCTAACTATGGCTACACCTTC
>TRBJ1-4|few|TRBV5-1|-
CASSFQGGEKLFF
TGCGCCAGCAGCTTTCAGGGCGGCGAAAAACTGTTTTTT
>TRBJ2-1|-|TRBV2|TRBD2
CASSEWTSGNEQFF
TGTGCCAGCAGTGAATGGACTAGCGGCAATGAGCAGTTCTTC
>TRBJ1-5|-|TRBV20-1|-
CSASVLSGGNQPQHF
TGCAGTGCTAGTGTTTTGTCCGGGGGGAACCAGCCCCAGCATTTT
>TRBJ1-5|once|TRBV6-5|TRBD1
CASSPTGRSGQPQHF
TGTGCCAGCAGCCCGACAGGGCGTTCCGGACAGCCCCAGCATTTT
>TRBJ1-1|-|TRBV11-2|-
CASSLEAQGNTEAFF
TGTGCCAGCAGCTTAGAGGCGCAGGGGAACACTGAAGCTTTCTTT
>TRBJ1-1|once|TRBV14|-
CASSPIPAPGFFF
TGTGCCAGCAGCCCTATTCCTGCGCCAGGTTTTTTCTTT
>TRBJ1-1|-|TRBV15|-
CATSREKRSEAFF
TGTGCCACCAGCAGAGAGAAAAGGAGTGAAGCTTTCTTT
>TRBJ1-2|-|TRBV2|-
CASSEERGGYGYTF
TGTGCCAGCAGTGAAGAGCGGGGAGGATATGGCTACACCTTC
>TRBJ2-5|-|TRBV7-2|-
CASSSPRGKETQYF
TGTGCCAGCAGCTCCCCCCGGGGGAAAGAGACCCAGTACTTC
>TRBJ1-4|-|TRBV7-2|-
CASSLEGWGEKLFF
TGTGCCAGCAGCTTGGAGGGATGGGGTGAAAAACTGTTTTTT
>TRBJ1-1|-|TRBV28|-
CASSPHPGGITEAFF
TGTGCCAGCAGTCCACACCCGGGGGGGATCACTGAAGCTTTCTTT
>TRBJ2-1|-|TRBV9|TRBD2
CASSGLAGGEQFF
TGTGCCAGCAGCGGGCTAGCGGGAGGTGAGCAGTTCTTC
>TRBJ1-5|-|TRBV28|TRBD1
CASSLPLGGVQPQHF
TGTGCCAGCAGTTTACCTTTAGGGGGCGTCCAGCCCCAGCATTTT
>TRBJ2-2|-|TRBV9|TRBD2
CASSPGLAGGGHTGELFF
TGTGCCAGCAGTCCGGGACTAGCGGGAGGCGGCCACACCGGGGAGCTGTTTTTT
>TRBJ2-3|-|TRBV10-2|TRBD2
CASSIAGDGTDTQYF
TGCGCCAGCAGTATAGCGGGAGATGGCACAGATACGCAGTATTTT
>TRBJ2-1|-|TRBV3-1/TRBV3-2|-
CASSPDGAGDGQFF
TGTGCCAGCAGCCCTGATGGCGCAGGTGACGGGCAGTTCTTC
>TRBJ1-2|-|TRBV28|-
CASSFSPGPQGSITF
TGTGCCAGCAGTTTTTCCCCCGGCCCACAGGGAAGTATCACCTTC
>TRBJ2-1|-|TRBV7-6|TRBD1
CASSWTGYNEQFF
TGTGCCAGCAGCTGGACAGGCTACAATGAGCAGTTCTTC
>TRBJ2-1|-|TRBV9|-
CASSIGLPVNSYNEQFF
TGTGCCAGCAGCATCGGACTTCCCGTGAACTCCTACAATGAGCAGTTCTTC
>TRBJ2-1|-|TRBV2|TRBD1
CASNSGTGVTNEQFF
TGTGCCAGTAATTCCGGGACAGGGGTTACCAATGAGCAGTTCTTC
>TRBJ1-6|-|TRBV28|-
CASSYTRGFGLSPLHF
TGTGCCAGCAGTTACACCCGAGGGTTCGGGCTTTCACCCCTCCACTTT
>TRBJ1-1|-|TRBV2|-
CASSSDSNTEAFF
TGTGCCAGCAGCTCTGACTCGAACACTGAAGCTTTCTTT
>TRBJ1-4|-|TRBV30|TRBD1
CAWRKQGANEKLFF
TGTGCCTGGCGCAAACAGGGGGCTAATGAAAAACTGTTTTTT
>TRBJ2-7|-|TRBV5-1|TRBD2
CASSPGLAGGSLSYEQYF
TGCGCCAGCAGCCCGGGACTAGCGGGAGGGTCTCTGAGCTACGAGCAGTACTTC
>TRBJ1-1|-|TRBV5-1|-
CASRRQINTEAFF
TGCGCCAGCAGGCGACAGATAAACACTGAAGCTTTCTTT
>TRBJ1-6|-|TRBV21-1|-
CASSGGAYSPLHF
TGTGCCAGCTCCGGGGGGGCTTATTCACCCCTCCACTTT
>TRBJ1-6|once|TRBV30|TRBD1
CAWSGGTEASPLHF
TGTGCCTGGAGTGGGGGGACAGAAGCCTCACCCCTCCACTTT
>TRBJ1-1|-|TRBV18|-
CASSPSGVDTEAFF
TGTGCCAGCTCACCATCAGGGGTCGACACTGAAGCTTTCTTT
>TRBJ2-1|-|TRBV11-2|-
CASSLGSSYNEQFF
TGTGCCAGCAGCTTAGGTAGCTCCTACAATGAGCAGTTCTTC
>TRBJ1-3|once|TRBV5-1|TRBD1
CASRRGTGDEPGNTIYF
TGCGCCAGCAGAAGGGGGACAGGGGACGAGCCTGGAAACACCATATATTTT
>TRBJ2-1|-|TRBV7-9|-
CASSPKGQRGEFF
TGTGCCAGCAGCCCAAAAGGCCAGCGTGGCGAGTTCTTC
>TRBJ2-7|-|TRBV29-1|-
CSVETGEQYF
TGCAGCGTTGAAACGGGGGAGCAGTACTTC
>TRBJ2-3|-|TRBV28|-
CASSLTRTSTDTQYF
TGTGCCAGCAGCTTGACCAGGACTAGCACAGATACGCAGTATTTT
>TRBJ1-2|-|TRBV4-1|-
CASSQDAGRNTYGYTF
TGCGCCAGCAGCCAAGACGCAGGAAGGAACACCTATGGCTACACCTTC
>TRBJ2-5|-|TRBV4-1|-
CASSQDSGVGETQYF
TGCGCCAGCAGCCAAGATTCAGGGGTGGGGGAGACCCAGTACTTC
>TRBJ2-7|many|TRBV28|TRBD2
CASSFRPGLAGSYLSYEQYF
TGTGCCAGCAGTTTTAGACCGGGACTAGCGGGATCCTACCTCTCCTACGAGCAGTACTTC
>TRBJ1-1|few|TRBV28|-
CASSLARFTEAFF
TGTGCCAGCAGTTTAGCCAGGTTCACTGAAGCTTTCTTT
>TRBJ2-3|-|TRBV7-2|TRBD2
CASSSPKTSVTRYTQYF
TGTGCCAGCAGCTCTCCCAAGACTAGCGTAACGCGCTATACGCAGTATTTT
>TRBJ1-4|-|TRBV29-1|-
CSVTHSGTRSEKLFF
TGCAGCGTTACTCACTCAGGGACACGAAGTGAAAAACTGTTTTTT
>TRBJ1-6|-|TRBV6-5|-
CASQRSSYNSPLHF
TGTGCCAGCCAGAGGAGCTCCTATAATTCACCCCTCCACTTT
>TRBJ2-7|-|TRBV30|-
CAWSVFRGPYEQYF
TGTGCCTGGAGTGTATTCAGGGGCCCCTACGAGCAGTACTTC
>TRBJ1-1|once|TRBV28|-
CASRQGTTEAFF
TGTGCCAGCCGCCAGGGGACCACTGAAGCTTTCTTT
>TRBJ2-7|-|TRBV10-2|-
CASSDESYEQYF
TGCGCCAGCAGTGATGAGAGCTACGAGCAGTACTTC
>TRBJ2-5|-|TRBV29-1|TRBD2
CSVSGNQETQYF
TGCAGCGTGAGCGGGAACCAAGAGACCCAGTACTTC
>TRBJ2-5|once|TRBV5-1|-
CASSEKTGETQYF
TGCGCCAGCAGCGAAAAGACAGGAGAGACCCAGTACTTC